A single TCR beta chain is shown here with its context. With 6 bases clipped from V and 4 bases from J, the junction kept 10 bases outside the gene matches. This CDR3 region has 15 residues. From germline, CDR1 is SGHVS and CDR2 FQNEAQ. This specimen comes from a study of cytomegalovirus exposure and HLA in healthy donors. Method: immunoSEQ multiplex PCR; TCRdb's copy keeps in-frame clones and lacks some. The profile shows 100,000 to 150,000 clones, around 94% of them singletons. The sequence derives from a woman in her late teens or twenties in good health and CMV-seronegative. The V call is TRBV7-8, the J call TRBJ2-3; 7 nucleotides align to TRBD2. Sequencing input: PBMCs. The chain's CDR3 is CASSPSAGEADTQYF. For the CDR3, the DNA is TGTGCCAGCAGTCCCTCGGCGGGAGAGGCAGATACGCAGTATTTT.